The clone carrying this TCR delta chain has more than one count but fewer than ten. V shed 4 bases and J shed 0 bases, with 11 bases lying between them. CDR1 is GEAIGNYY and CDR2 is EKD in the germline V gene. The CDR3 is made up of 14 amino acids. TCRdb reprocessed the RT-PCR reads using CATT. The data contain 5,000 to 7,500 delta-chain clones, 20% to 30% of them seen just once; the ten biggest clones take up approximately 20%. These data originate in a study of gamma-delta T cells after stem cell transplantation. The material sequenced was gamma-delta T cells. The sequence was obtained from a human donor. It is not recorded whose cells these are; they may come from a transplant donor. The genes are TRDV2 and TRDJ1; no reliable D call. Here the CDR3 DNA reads TGTGCCTGTGATCCCCTCCAGTACACCGATAAACTCATCTTT. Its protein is CACDPLQYTDKLIF.